The rows below give T cell receptor beta chains drawn from one sample of a study of human T cells and chemical hapten exposure. Using its own MiXCR run on the RACE reads, TCRdb lists one record per CDR3 protein. The sample gives some 78,000 distinct CDR3 sequences, 8.6% of which show up once; around 1.6% is in the top ten. Sequencing was done on a sample of whole blood. All receptors derive from a male donor in good health. Some clones in this sample may be carry-over from other donors' samples. The CDR3 runs from the conserved cysteine through the conserved F or W. D genes are given only for firm matches. Expanded clones are given a class, and other clones once, few, many or no size at all.

many,TRBD2,TRBJ2-3,TRBV27,TGTGCCAGCAGTTTGAGGACTCTACCTAGCGGTTCCACAGATACGCAGTATTTT,CASSLRTLPSGSTDTQYF
few,TRBD2,TRBJ2-1,TRBV6-2/TRBV6-3,TGTGCCAGCAGTGACGCTCGACTAGCGGGGTTTAGCTCCTACAATGAGCAGTTCTTC,CASSDARLAGFSSYNEQFF
few,NA,TRBJ2-4,TRBV29-1,TGCAGCGTTGAATTTCTAGCCAAAAACATTCAGTACTTC,CSVEFLAKNIQYF
few,NA,TRBJ2-5,TRBV29-1,TGCAGCGTTGAAGCCCCGCATGACACGGGGGAGACCCAGTACTTC,CSVEAPHDTGETQYF
few,TRBD2,TRBJ2-1,TRBV20-1,TGCAGTGCTAGCTGGACTAGCGGGAGGGTCAATGAGCAGTTCTTC,CSASWTSGRVNEQFF
NA,NA,TRBJ1-2,TRBV12-3/TRBV12-4,TGTGCCAGCAGTTTTGGGGGGTTGGCCTATGGCTACACCTTC,CASSFGGLAYGYTF
few,TRBD2,TRBJ2-3,TRBV6-1,TGTGCCAGCAGCGAGAAAGCGGGAACCCCAGATACGCAGTATTTT,CASSEKAGTPDTQYF
many,TRBD1,TRBJ1-1,TRBV20-1,TGCAGTGCTTCCGGGACAGCGTACACTGAAGCTTTCTTT,CSASGTAYTEAFF
NA,NA,TRBJ2-5,TRBV7-9,TGTGCCAGCAGCCCAGCGTGGGGGCAAGAGACCCAGTACTTC,CASSPAWGQETQYF
NA,NA,TRBJ2-7,TRBV10-3,TGTGCCATCAGTGGTACAAACGAGCAGTACTTC,CAISGTNEQYF
many,TRBD1,TRBJ2-4,TRBV2,TGTGCCAGCAGTGCCGGGACAGTCAAAAACATTCAGTACTTC,CASSAGTVKNIQYF
many,NA,TRBJ2-1,TRBV4-1,TGCGCCAGCAGCCAAGATATGAGGGAGCAGTTCTTC,CASSQDMREQFF
few,NA,TRBJ2-1,TRBV7-6,TGTGCCAGCAGCTTAGAGGGGTTGCCCTACAATGAGCAGTTCTTC,CASSLEGLPYNEQFF
NA,TRBD1,TRBJ1-5,TRBV12-3/TRBV12-4,TGTGCCAGCAACGTACAGGGGGCCGGCAATCAGCCCCAGCATTTT,CASNVQGAGNQPQHF
medium-sized,TRBD1,TRBJ1-4,TRBV7-9,TGTGCCAGCAGCCTTGGACAGGGAGGAATTGAAAAACTGTTTTTT,CASSLGQGGIEKLFF